This T cell receptor (beta chain) was found in a study of draining lymph node invasion in breast cancer (TCRdb year 2020). With regard to the full study: Histology and cytokeratin immunohistochemistry were used to diagnose nodal metastasis, and EpCAM/CD45 flow cytometry was used to confirm the diagnosis. Lymph nodes from a handful of patients were covered by the separate targeted TCR sequencing, and for three of those patients the primary tumors were sequenced as well. A separate targeted assay used bulk TCR-beta CDR3 sequencing to compare sorted memory regulatory T cells with memory conventional CD4 T cells across breast cancer tissues. Matched non-invaded and tumor-invaded tumor-draining lymph nodes plus the primary tumor were contributed by each patient, with both Treg and Tconv subsets profiled.

Trimming accounts for 3 bases at V and 8 bases at J, while the number of junction bases matched to no gene is 9. Measured from the cysteine to the phenylalanine, the CDR3 is 14 residues long. Just CDR3 DNA is preserved here, 42 bases in frame from base 1. Based on the germline V gene, the CDR1 and CDR2 sequences are ENHRY and SYGVKD. For memory regulatory T cells, the sort was based on CD4+ CD45RA- CD25high cells. Tumor-draining lymph nodes were classified as non-invaded or invaded according to absence or presence of metastatic tumor cells. T cells were pre-enriched with a Miltenyi Pan T Cell isolation kit before staining and sorting. Immunohistochemistry for estrogen receptor, progesterone receptor, HER2 and Ki-67 was used to characterize the primary tumors. Within a few hours after surgery, the fresh surgical tissue was processed by cutting it into small fragments. The tissue fragments were enzymatically digested with Liberase TL plus DNase for about 21 minutes and then passed through a 40-micrometer strainer. After DAPI live/dead staining, cells were sorted on a BD FACS Aria II at 98-99% purity. The sorted cells were lysed in TCL buffer, and a Norgen Single Cell RNA purification kit, including DNase treatment, was used to purify the RNA.

As regards this clonotype: Its specific antigen is unknown. One base away there is no much larger clone; base qualities are not given.

The library was made by bulk RNA-seq. This sample was sequenced with an Illumina HiSeq 2500. Per the original workflow: CDR3 sequences in the separate targeted TCR-seq dataset were extracted from raw reads and quantified using MiXCR version 2.1.5 with default parameters. Each TCR-beta clone in the separate targeted TCR-seq dataset was defined by the V gene, J gene and CDR3 sequence taken together. In the separate targeted TCR-seq dataset, clones with fewer than three counts were removed, then only the 90% most strongly expressed clones per sample were retained. The separate targeted TCR-seq dataset calculated Treg-Tconv overlap for each tissue as the number of shared clones divided by the total number of Treg clones, multiplied by 100. The public reads were reprocessed in TCRdb via fastp at Q25 and MiXCR, keeping in-frame beta chains. Each CDR3 protein gets just one entry, which takes the most common genes and DNA from the rows behind it. The V and J calls and clone size are TCRdb's, not the authors'. This sample is represented by 1,000 to 1,500 distinct CDR3 sequences; around 60% of them were singletons. The leading ten clones occupy about 10% of the sample.

Points the paper makes about the study in general: Tracking the tumor top-100 clones was possible in just two patients. TCRs shared between the Treg and Tconv subsets were regarded as suggesting, but not proving, a common clonal origin. Within each tissue, roughly 14-25% of Treg TCRs were also found among Tconvs, a result interpreted as suggesting peripheral Treg induction. Some of the top 100 tumor clones were detected in invaded and non-invaded nodes, and this detection was taken to suggest recirculation between tumor and draining nodes. Whether Treg conversion occurred in a given organ or whether converted Tregs recirculated between nodes and tumor could not be resolved from the data. According to the targeted TCR-seq data, Tregs appeared to be more clonally expanded than Tconvs in every tissue, and both subsets had lower diversity in tumor than in lymph nodes.

The sequence is built from TRBV10-3 and TRBJ1-2, and 7 bases in between align with TRBD1. The sample consisted of sorted memory Tregs from a lymph node. In the paper's terms, the cell subset or site label means: CD45RA-negative sorted CD4+ T cells (memory Tconv or effector/memory Treg). The source of this sequence is a female donor with luminal breast cancer. The sequence in DNA is TGTGCCATCAGTGATGGGGGGCAGGGGGACGGCTACACCTTC. It specifies CAISDGGQGDGYTF.